This T cell receptor beta chain was recorded in a study of blood T cell repertoires in COVID-19. Overall study: Samples of COVID-19 (acute and convalescent) were obtained from the United States, Italy and Spain. T cells, B-cell-depleted T cells, or PBMCs provided the cDNA or gDNA that served as material.

This CDR3 spans 16 amino acids. J was trimmed by 0 bases and V by 2 bases; bases with no gene match: 5. Germline V CDR1 and CDR2: KGHSH, LQKENI. In the original processing: Reference gene primer amplification gave estimated nucleated cell counts. Profiling relied on immunoSEQ multiplex PCR, and the TCRdb table lists in-frame clones only, not all of them. Clonal size and the V and J genes are those of that table, whereas D and trimming came from the DNA. The data contain fewer than 250,000 clones, 82% of them singletons. Material for sequencing was peripheral blood. The TCR comes from a woman aged 80 or over with acute or convalescent COVID-19. The gene calls are TRBV18 and TRBJ2-5; 8 positions match TRBD2. In DNA form, the CDR3 reads TGTGCCAGCTCACCAAGGAAAGCGGGGGACCAAGAGACCCAGTACTTC. Translating it yields CASSPRKAGDQETQYF.